This T cell receptor (beta chain) is from a study of early T cells in non-severe SARS-CoV-2 infection. Study as a whole: Unsorted whole-blood RNA was sequenced in bulk, leaving chains unpaired. Broader study findings: Matching results from VDJdb favored anti-spike CD8 responses, leaving private and CD4 specificities undetected.

As for this clonotype: Antigen unknown.

Individual cDNA molecules were tagged with unique molecular identifiers, the study reported. TCRdb used MiXCR to reprocess the 5' RACE reads, holding one entry per CDR3 protein. The table has approximately 47,000 distinct CDR3 sequences, 6.2% seen once. The CDR3 runs 13 residues. Germline V CDR1 and CDR2: SGHRS, YFSETQ. Trimming took off 3 bases at V and 2 bases at J, with 9 bases between the two ends. This receptor was taken from an adult who was a healthcare worker with PCR-confirmed SARS-CoV-2 infection or an uninfected control (not recorded which). The sequencing here drew on whole blood, taken at baseline. The chain joins TRBV5-1 to TRBJ2-7, with D possibly called TRBD1 or TRBD2 (6 bases each). CDR3 region: CASSWGATYEQYF. The CDR3 DNA is TGCGCCAGCAGCTGGGGGGCAACCTACGAGCAGTACTTC. Filled out from reference TRBV5-1 and TRBJ2-7, the complete variable domain reads KAGVTQTPRYLIKTRGQQVTLSCSPISGHRSVSWYQQTPGQGLQFLFEYFSETQRNKGNFPGRFSGRQFSNSRSEMNVSTLELGDSALYLCASSWGATYEQYFGPGTRLTVT.